These T cell receptor beta chains were read from a single sample in a study of cytomegalovirus exposure and HLA in healthy donors. Generated by immunoSEQ multiplex PCR, the TCRdb table keeps only in-frame clones and is missing some. The sample lists around 70,000 clones, less than 95% seen once, with roughly 0.6% in the top ten. The sample taken for sequencing was PBMCs. The receptor source for this set is a woman between 18 and 30 years old in good health and CMV-seronegative. CDR3s include the opening cysteine and the closing phenylalanine or tryptophan. D genes are given only for firm matches. Expanded clones are given a class, and other clones once, few, many or no size at all.

V,D,size,J,DNA,CDR3
TRBV9,-,-,TRBJ1-2,TGTGCCAGCAGCGCCACAACAGGGATCTATGGCTACACCTTC,CASSATTGIYGYTF
TRBV28,TRBD2,-,TRBJ2-3,TGTGCCAGCAACCCTCCTGGAGGACTAGCGGGGACCACAGATACGCAGTATTTT,CASNPPGGLAGTTDTQYF
TRBV6-6,TRBD1,-,TRBJ1-6,TGTGCCAGCAGTTCCTCGGACAGGCAGGGTTCACCCCTCCACTTT,CASSSSDRQGSPLHF
TRBV5-6,TRBD1,-,TRBJ1-3,TGTGCCAGCAGCTTCCGGGACAGGGGGAACACCATATATTTT,CASSFRDRGNTIYF
TRBV5-4,-,-,TRBJ1-6,TGTGCCAGCAGCTTTGGACTGGATAATTCACCCCTCCACTTT,CASSFGLDNSPLHF
TRBV7-2,TRBD2,-,TRBJ2-3,TGTGCCAGCAGCTTAGTTCGGCACAGCGGGGACACAGATACGCAGTATTTT,CASSLVRHSGDTDTQYF
TRBV27,-,-,TRBJ1-5,TGTGCCAGCAGCCGGGCGGGTAGCAATCAGCCCCAGCATTTT,CASSRAGSNQPQHF
TRBV7-2,-,-,TRBJ2-7,TGTGCCAGCAGCCGAGGACAATTCTACGAGCAGTACTTC,CASSRGQFYEQYF
TRBV2,TRBD2,-,TRBJ2-1,TGTGCCAGCACCCGGGAGCGGGGCCGGAACAATGAGCAGTTCTTC,CASTRERGRNNEQFF
TRBV5-1,TRBD1,once,TRBJ1-3,TGCGCCAGCAGCTACGGACAGGGAGCAAACACCATATATTTT,CASSYGQGANTIYF
TRBV9,TRBD1,-,TRBJ2-3,TGTGCCAGCAGTGGAACAGGGGCAGATACGCAGTATTTT,CASSGTGADTQYF
TRBV5-1,-,-,TRBJ2-7,TGCGCCAGCAGCCATACAGGGTCCCTCAGCTCCTACGAGCAGTACTTC,CASSHTGSLSSYEQYF
TRBV10-3,TRBD2,-,TRBJ2-7,TGTGCCATTCAGATTAGCGGGGGATTCAAAAGCTCCTACGAGCAGTACTTC,CAIQISGGFKSSYEQYF
TRBV4-1,-,-,TRBJ2-5,TGCGCCAGCAGCCCAGGGGCGGGGGCAGAGACCCAGTACTTC,CASSPGAGAETQYF
TRBV5-1,-,-,TRBJ2-3,TGCGCCAGCAGCTGGGGGAGGAACACAGATACGCAGTATTTT,CASSWGRNTDTQYF
TRBV5-1,-,-,TRBJ2-7,TGCGCCAGCAGCTTGACGTCTGGGGCATACTACGAGCAGTACTTC,CASSLTSGAYYEQYF
TRBV6-5,TRBD1,-,TRBJ1-2,TGTGCCAGCAGCCCCGGGACAGGGGCTGGCTACACCTTC,CASSPGTGAGYTF
TRBV29-1,TRBD1,once,TRBJ1-3,TGCAGCGTTGAATCCTGGACAGGGGGAAGAAACACCATATATTTT,CSVESWTGGRNTIYF
TRBV30,TRBD2,-,TRBJ2-1,TGTGCCTGGAGTCACCAACTAGCGGGGGGGCCGAATGAGCAGTTCTTC,CAWSHQLAGGPNEQFF
TRBV7-8,TRBD2,-,TRBJ2-2,TGTGCCAGCAGCCGTCCGGGACGCAGCGGGGGATTAAACGCCGGGGAGCTGTTTTTT,CASSRPGRSGGLNAGELFF
TRBV5-8,TRBD1,-,TRBJ2-5,TGTGCCAGCAGCCCCGGACAGGGGCCAGAGACCCAGTACTTC,CASSPGQGPETQYF
TRBV5-1,-,-,TRBJ2-3,TGCGCCAGCAGCTTGGGGGTGGCGGGGCGCACAGATACGCAGTATTTT,CASSLGVAGRTDTQYF
TRBV27,TRBD1,-,TRBJ2-1,TGTGCCAGCAGTCCACTGGGACAGGGAAATGAGCAGTTCTTC,CASSPLGQGNEQFF
TRBV9,-,-,TRBJ2-3,TGTGCCAGCAGCATCCACACTAGGACAGATACGCAGTATTTT,CASSIHTRTDTQYF
TRBV5-4,-,-,TRBJ1-1,TGTGCCAGCAGCGTAATAAACACTGAAGCTTTCTTT,CASSVINTEAFF
TRBV20-1,-,few,TRBJ1-2,TGCAGTGCTGCAGGGGATTTAGGCTACACCTTC,CSAAGDLGYTF
TRBV25-1,TRBD1,-,TRBJ2-5,TGTGCCAGCAGTGAATACGTCGGACAGGTTCAGTACTTC,CASSEYVGQVQYF
TRBV10-3,TRBD1,-,TRBJ2-1,TGTGCCATTTCGGACAGGGGGCGGAATGAGCAGTTCTTC,CAISDRGRNEQFF
TRBV9,TRBD1,-,TRBJ1-4,TGTGCCAGCAGCGCCGGGACAGGGGCCGAAAAACTGTTTTTT,CASSAGTGAEKLFF
TRBV27,-,-,TRBJ1-2,TGTGCCAGCAGTTTCCCCTCTAACTATGGCTACACCTTC,CASSFPSNYGYTF
TRBV2,-,-,TRBJ2-4,TGTGCCAGCAGTGGGGCGGGCCCCAAGTACTTC,CASSGAGPKYF
TRBV5-6,-,-,TRBJ1-5,TGTGCCAGCAGCTCCGCTCGAGACAGGACGAGCAATCAGCCCCAGCATTTT,CASSSARDRTSNQPQHF
TRBV5-4,-,-,TRBJ2-7,TGTGCCAGCAGCTCCCTGCAGGGGGGAGCCTACGAGCAGTACTTC,CASSSLQGGAYEQYF
TRBV5-1,TRBD2,once,TRBJ2-3,TGCGCCAGCAGCCCGGGACTAGCGGGGGACACAGATACGCAGTATTTT,CASSPGLAGDTDTQYF
TRBV5-1,-,-,TRBJ2-5,TGCGCCAGCAGCTTGGACCGAACCTCCGGAGGGACCCAGTACTTC,CASSLDRTSGGTQYF
TRBV5-5,TRBD1,-,TRBJ1-1,TGTGCCAGCAGCCCTACAGGGGACAGAGCTTTCTTT,CASSPTGDRAFF
TRBV6-5,-,-,TRBJ1-2,TGTGCCAGCAGTCAGCTTCAGGGGAACTATGGCTACACCTTC,CASSQLQGNYGYTF
TRBV6-4,-,-,TRBJ2-2,TGTGCCAGCAGGCCACAGGGTTACACCGGGGAGCTGTTTTTT,CASRPQGYTGELFF
TRBV7-2,-,-,TRBJ2-5,TGTGCCAGCAGCCGTAGCGGATTGGGGGAGACCCAGTACTTC,CASSRSGLGETQYF
TRBV7-9,TRBD2,-,TRBJ2-1,TGTGCCAGCAGCTCTAGCGGGAGCTACAATGAGCAGTTCTTC,CASSSSGSYNEQFF
TRBV27,-,-,TRBJ2-5,TGTGCCAGCAGTTTAAACCCGGTAGAGACCCAGTACTTC,CASSLNPVETQYF
TRBV5-4,-,once,TRBJ1-2,TGTGCCAGCAGCTTCGGTCGGTCCCTATATGGCTACACCTTC,CASSFGRSLYGYTF
TRBV27,TRBD1,-,TRBJ1-1,TGTGCCAGCAGTCCCTGGGACAGGCCTAGGGATGAAGCTTTCTTT,CASSPWDRPRDEAFF
TRBV9,TRBD2,-,TRBJ2-2,TGTGCCAGCACCCCGGGTAGCGGGGGCACCGGGGAGCTGTTTTTT,CASTPGSGGTGELFF
TRBV30,TRBD1,-,TRBJ2-5,TGTGCCTGGAGTGTAGGGGGCAGCCAGACCCAGTACTTC,CAWSVGGSQTQYF
TRBV15,TRBD1,-,TRBJ2-5,TGTGCCACCGGAAGGGGACAGGGAGCCCTACAAGAGACCCAGTACTTC,CATGRGQGALQETQYF
TRBV14,-,-,TRBJ2-1,TGTGCCAGCAGCCAAGACTGGTCGCTAGCGAGTTTCGATGAGCAGTTCTTC,CASSQDWSLASFDEQFF
TRBV2,TRBD2,-,TRBJ2-5,TGTGCCAGCACGGCGGGGGAGGGGGAGACCCAGTACTTC,CASTAGEGETQYF
TRBV4-3,TRBD2,-,TRBJ2-5,TGCGCCAGCAGCCAGCAACTAGCGGGGGAACGAGAGACCCAGTACTTC,CASSQQLAGERETQYF
TRBV30,-,-,TRBJ1-5,TGTGCCTGGACACCTGGGCCAAGTCAGCCCCAGCATTTT,CAWTPGPSQPQHF
TRBV10-3,TRBD1,-,TRBJ2-7,TGTGCCATCAGTGGAGGGGGCAGAAGCTCCTACGAGCAGTACTTC,CAISGGGRSSYEQYF
TRBV7-2,TRBD2,-,TRBJ2-1,TGTGCCAGCAGTCGCAGTATGGCGGGGGGGAACAATGAGCAGTTCTTC,CASSRSMAGGNNEQFF
TRBV28,-,-,TRBJ2-1,TGTGCCAGCAGTGTCCCGGGACTGGGCGATGAGCAGTTCTTC,CASSVPGLGDEQFF
TRBV9,-,once,TRBJ2-5,TGTGCCAGCAGCGTAGCTACAGGGAGGACCCAGTACTTC,CASSVATGRTQYF
TRBV5-1,-,-,TRBJ1-4,TGCGCCAGCAGCTTGGCTCGCGGCAACATTAATGAAAAACTGTTTTTT,CASSLARGNINEKLFF
TRBV5-1,TRBD2,once,TRBJ2-2,TGCGCCAGCAGCTTGGAACTAGCGGGGGGTACCGGGGAGCTGTTTTTT,CASSLELAGGTGELFF
TRBV4-1,-,-,TRBJ2-2,TGCGCCAGCAGCCATTTCCCCCGGGGTCTACGAAAAACCGGGGAGCTGTTTTTT,CASSHFPRGLRKTGELFF
TRBV7-9,-,-,TRBJ2-5,TGTGCCAGCAGCTCCAATGAGAAAGAGACCCAGTACTTC,CASSSNEKETQYF
TRBV9,TRBD1,-,TRBJ1-1,TGTGCCAGCACCCCGGGACAGGTAAACACTGAAGCTTTCTTT,CASTPGQVNTEAFF